Below, 29 T cell receptor beta chains from the same sample are listed, as sequenced in a study of blood T cell repertoires in COVID-19. The repertoire was sequenced with immunoSEQ multiplex PCR; TCRdb's copy has only in-frame clones and lacks some. The profile covers about 220,000 clones, with 87% appearing a single time and just over 2.5% taken by the ten largest. The specimen sequenced was PBMCs or T cells enriched from blood (not recorded which). Receptor source: a young woman with acute COVID-19.

This chain connects TRBV7-9 to TRBJ1-3; TRBD1 aligns across 7 bases. Germline lookup yields CDR1 SEHNR and CDR2 FQNEAQ (reference sequence). This CDR3 spans 16 amino acids. The V gene end was trimmed by 9 bases and the J gene end by 0 bases; junction bases not matched to a gene: 11. CDR3: CASPGTAIISGNTIYF. DNA of the CDR3: TGTGCCAGTCCCGGGACAGCCATCATCTCTGGAAACACCATATATTTT.

V is TRBV13 and J is TRBJ1-6; maybe TRBD1 (6 bases). Between the trimmed V and J ends, which lost 5 bases and 7 bases, there was a span of 12 bases. The length of the CDR3 is 14 residues. Germline CDR1 is PRHDT and CDR2 is FYEKMQ (reference sequence). For the CDR3, the DNA is TGTGCCAGCAGCAACGACAGGACCAATTCACCCCTCCACTTT. Its protein is CASSNDRTNSPLHF.

V gene TRBV11-2 combines with J gene TRBJ2-1; tentatively, D is TRBD2 (5 bases). Looked up from germline, CDR1 is SGHAT and CDR2 is FQNNGV. With 4 bases removed from V and 7 bases from J, the gap between germline ends came to 11 bases. The CDR3 runs to 13 residues. CDR3 sequence reads: CASSSDLQNEQFF. The CDR3 region has the DNA TGTGCCAGCAGCTCGGACTTACAAAATGAGCAGTTCTTC.

The gene calls are TRBV27 and TRBJ2-5, with 7 nucleotides matching TRBD1. The CDR3 totals 16 residues. The V gene's germline CDR1 is MNHEY and CDR2 SMNVEV (reference sequence). V gave up 1 base and J gave up 2 bases; unmatched junction bases: 7. The CDR3, as DNA: TGTGCCAGCAGTTTATATTCCGGGACAGCACAAGAGACCCAGTACTTC. Translated: CASSLYSGTAQETQYF.

The rearrangement uses TRBV4-1 and TRBJ2-5; no firm D call. Trimming took 0 bases from V and 3 from J, leaving 11 bases between them. From germline, CDR1 is MGHRA and CDR2 YSYEKL. This CDR3 region has 15 residues. The CDR3 region has the DNA TGCGCCAGCAGCCAAGACGGCAGGCCCAAAGAGACCCAGTACTTC. Residues: CASSQDGRPKETQYF.

The rearrangement uses TRBV7-9 and TRBJ1-1; D not resolved. This CDR3 has 15 amino acids. The V and J ends lost 5 bases and 0 bases respectively, with 13 bases between them. CDR1 SEHNR and CDR2 FQNEAQ come from the germline V gene (reference sequence). CDR3: CASSPLGGLNTEAFF. The CDR3 bases are TGTGCCAGCAGCCCTCTAGGAGGACTGAACACTGAAGCTTTCTTT.

This sequence joins TRBV5-1 and TRBJ1-2; 9 bases are shared with TRBD1. This CDR3 comprises 16 residues. V trimming: 4 bases; J trimming: 7 bases; junction bases outside the gene matches: 14. Germline loops: CDR1 SGHRS, CDR2 YFSETQ. The CDR3 DNA follows: TGCGCCAGCAGCCAGGGGGGGACAGGGTTTGTCGCTGGCTACACCTTC. This encodes CASSQGGTGFVAGYTF.

The chain uses TRBV28 and TRBJ1-2; no firm D call. CDR1 is MDHEN, CDR2 SYDVKM, per germline. This CDR3 is 11 amino acids long. The V gene lost 5 bases and the J gene lost 1 base, with 2 bases spanning the gap. The DNA of the CDR3 is TGTGCCAGCAGTCTTAACTATGGCTACACCTTC. This gives the protein CASSLNYGYTF.

J is TRBJ2-2 and V is TRBV7-9; D is perhaps TRBD2 (6 bases). Per germline, CDR1 SEHNR and CDR2 FQNEAQ (reference sequence). The CDR3 sequence is 13 residues long. Trimming pared 3 bases from V and 4 bases from J, leaving 6 bases between. CDR3: CASSFGGTGELFF. The CDR3 DNA reads TGTGCCAGCAGCTTCGGGGGCACCGGGGAGCTGTTTTTT.

The chain links TRBV6-5 to TRBJ2-3; no firm D call. V was pared by 5 bases and J by 0 bases, with 9 bases between. CDR1 and CDR2 (germline): MNHEY, SVGAGI. The length of the CDR3 is 14 residues. The CDR3 loop reads CASSPSTSTDTQYF. As DNA, the CDR3 is TGTGCCAGCAGTCCCTCGACAAGCACAGATACGCAGTATTTT.

V gene TRBV6-5 combines with J gene TRBJ1-5, with 8 bases identical to TRBD1. The CDR3 has 15 residues. V lost 5 bases and J lost 7; bases outside the gene matches: 10. Germline V CDR1 and CDR2: MNHEY, SVGAGI. The CDR3: CASSLDRAVLQPQHF. The DNA of the CDR3 is TGTGCCAGCAGTCTGGACAGGGCTGTTTTGCAGCCCCAGCATTTT.

The count of this clone is one. This chain joins TRBV19 and TRBJ1-1, with D possibly matching TRBD1 (5 bases). The CDR3 spans 15 residues. Trimming cost V 0 bases and J 4 bases, with 12 bases left between them. The germline gives CDR1 LNHDA, CDR2 SQIVND (reference sequence). The CDR3 DNA follows: TGTGCCAGTAGTATAGATGCAGGGTTTGGCACTGAAGCTTTCTTT. Translation gives CASSIDAGFGTEAFF.

This chain links TRBV9 with TRBJ1-2; possible D gene TRBD1, 5 bases. The V end was cut by 1 base, the J end by 4 bases, with 8 bases between. The CDR3 is 13 amino acids. Germline CDR1 is SGDLS and CDR2 is YYNGEE. The CDR3 loop is CASSVNGAYGYTF. The CDR3 bases are TGTGCCAGCAGCGTAAATGGGGCCTATGGCTACACCTTC.

V and J are TRBV6-2 or TRBV6-3 and TRBJ1-2; D gene ambiguous. The germline V and J ends were trimmed by 0 bases and 4 bases, with 6 bases remaining between them. This CDR3 spans 13 amino acids. Germline V gene data show CDR1 as MNHEY and CDR2 as SVGEGT. CDR3 sequence reads: CASSYSYRYGYTF. The CDR3 nucleotides read TGTGCCAGCAGTTACTCGTATCGCTATGGCTACACCTTC.

The V gene is TRBV25-1, the J gene TRBJ2-7; maybe TRBD1 (5 bases). Trimming took off 2 bases at V and 3 bases at J, with 8 bases between the two ends. Looked up from germline, CDR1 is MGHDK and CDR2 is SYGVNS. The CDR3 has 13 amino acids. CDR3 in amino acids: CASSEQGIYEQYF. Here the CDR3 DNA reads TGTGCCAGCAGTGAACAGGGAATCTACGAGCAGTACTTC.

This clone has only one observation. This chain connects TRBV12-3 or TRBV12-4 to TRBJ2-5, with 7 bases fitting TRBD2. The J segment lost 5 bases and the V segment lost 6 bases, leaving 3 bases of the junction unmatched. There are 12 residues in the CDR3. CDR3 nucleotide sequence: TGTGCCAGCAGGGGAGGGAGCGAGACCCAGTACTTC. This translates into CASRGGSETQYF.

The chain joins TRBV15 to TRBJ1-1, with 9 bases lining up with TRBD1. The CDR3 is 15 residues long. Losses at the gene ends were 0 bases for V and 6 bases for J; bases not matched to a gene: 5. Germline V gene lookup returns CDR1 LNHNV and CDR2 YYDKDF (reference sequence). The CDR3 region is CATSRDLDRGPEAFF. The DNA of the CDR3 is TGTGCCACCAGCAGAGATCTGGACAGGGGCCCTGAAGCTTTCTTT.

V and J are TRBV10-3 and TRBJ2-2; D is perhaps TRBD2 (5 bases). The germline gives CDR1 ENHRY, CDR2 SYGVKD. CDR3 length equals 16 residues. The V and J ends lost 7 bases and 0 bases respectively, with 15 bases between them. The CDR3 coding sequence is TGTGCCATCAAAGCGGTGGCAGGCGCGAACACCGGGGAGCTGTTTTTT. It yields the protein CAIKAVAGANTGELFF.

V usage is TRBV7-8 and J usage is TRBJ2-7; no reliable D call. This CDR3 has 16 amino acids. V was clipped by 0 bases and J by 0 bases, with 12 bases between them. Germline CDR1 reads SGHVS; CDR2 reads FQNEAQ. CDR3 in amino acids: CASSLASSYSSYEQYF. CDR3 in DNA: TGTGCCAGCAGCTTAGCGAGTTCTTACAGCTCCTACGAGCAGTACTTC.

V gene TRBV10-3 combines with J gene TRBJ1-2, with 7 bases fitting TRBD1. Trimming removed 0 bases from V and 5 bases from J; junction bases left unmatched: 9. Germline V gene lookup returns CDR1 ENHRY and CDR2 SYGVKD. This CDR3 is 16 amino acids long. The CDR3 nucleotides are TGTGCCATCAGTGAGTCGATGAGGGACAGCTCATATGGCTACACCTTC. As protein: CAISESMRDSSYGYTF.

The rearrangement links TRBV4-1 to TRBJ2-7, with 12 bases fitting TRBD2. The germline CDR1 and CDR2 sequences are MGHRA and YSYEKL. CDR3 size: 15 residues. The V gene end was trimmed by 4 bases and the J gene end by 5 bases; junction bases not matched to a gene: 6. The CDR3 sequence: CASSRTSGGHDEQYF. The DNA for the CDR3 is TGCGCCAGCAGCCGAACTAGCGGGGGGCACGACGAGCAGTACTTC.

This chain links TRBV5-1 with TRBJ2-3; D may be TRBD1 (5 bases). There are 14 residues in the CDR3. Germline V gene lookup returns CDR1 SGHRS and CDR2 YFSETQ. Trimming cost V 1 base and J 2 bases, with 8 bases left between them. The CDR3 DNA is TGCGCCAGCAGCTTGTGGGGCCCCACAGATACGCAGTATTTT. Encoded protein: CASSLWGPTDTQYF.

In this sample, this clone turned up once. V is TRBV9 and J is TRBJ2-1, with 12 positions matching TRBD2. The V gene's germline CDR1 is SGDLS and CDR2 YYNGEE. The CDR3 covers 18 residues. V lost 6 bases and J lost 7; bases outside the gene matches: 17. The DNA for the CDR3 is TGTGCCAGCACTCCCCTGGAGGCTAGCGGGGGGGCCAGGAATGAGCAGTTCTTC. It translates to CASTPLEASGGARNEQFF.

The chain has TRBV18 and TRBJ1-5; D possibly corresponds to TRBD1 (6 bases). V gave up 0 bases and J gave up 2 bases, with 11 bases separating them. Germline V CDR1 and CDR2: KGHSH, LQKENI. This CDR3 spans 16 amino acids. The CDR3 reads CASSPPTGSRNQPQHF. CDR3 bases: TGTGCCAGCTCACCACCTACAGGGTCGCGCAATCAGCCCCAGCATTTT.

The chain carries TRBV24-1 and TRBJ2-6; tentatively, D is TRBD1 (6 bases). Trimming left V 4 bases short and J 0 bases short, with 24 bases between. Germline V lookup: CDR1 KGHDR, CDR2 SFDVKD. There are 21 residues in the CDR3. CDR3 protein: CATSECARPGVKISGANVLTF. The CDR3 DNA follows: TGTGCCACCAGTGAATGCGCCCGGCCAGGGGTAAAAATCTCTGGGGCCAACGTCCTGACTTTC.

The gene calls are TRBV19 and TRBJ1-2; 10 bases agree with TRBD1. Germline CDR1 reads LNHDA; CDR2 reads SQIVND (reference sequence). V was pared by 6 bases and J by 5 bases, with 9 bases of the junction left unmatched. This CDR3 has 15 amino acids. Here the CDR3 DNA reads TGTGCCAGTAGCCTGGGGACAGGGGCGGGGTATGGCTACACCTTC. It yields the protein CASSLGTGAGYGYTF.

The chain combines TRBV15 with TRBJ2-1, with 9 bases that match TRBD2. Germline CDR1 reads LNHNV; CDR2 reads YYDKDF (reference sequence). V shed 0 bases and J 7 bases; nucleotides not matched to a gene: 4. This CDR3 contains 15 residues. The CDR3 reads CATSREAGGRNEQFF. In DNA, the CDR3 is TGTGCCACCAGCAGAGAAGCGGGGGGTAGGAATGAGCAGTTCTTC. The full variable domain, its missing parts supplied by reference TRBV15 and TRBJ2-1, is DAMVIQNPRYQVTQFGKPVTLSCSQTLNHNVMYWYQQKSSQAPKLLFHYYDKDFNNEADTPDNFQSRRPNTSFCFLDIRSPGLGDTAMYLCATSREAGGRNEQFFGPGTRLTVL.

This chain joins TRBV7-2 and TRBJ2-7, with 12 bases fitting TRBD2. Unmatched junction bases numbered 11, after V lost 4 bases and J lost 4 bases. Germline V gives CDR1 SGHTA, CDR2 FQGNSA. This CDR3 is 17 amino acids long. In DNA, the CDR3 is TGTGCCAGCAGCTCTCGACGGGACCTAGCGGGGGGGTACGAGCAGTACTTC. Protein: CASSSRRDLAGGYEQYF. Supplemented by reference TRBV7-2 and TRBJ2-7, the full variable domain reads GAGVSQSPSNKVTEKGKDVELRCDPISGHTALYWYRQSLGQGLEFLIYFQGNSAPDKSGLPSDRFSAERTGGSVSTLTIQRTQQEDSAVYLCASSSRRDLAGGYEQYFGPGTRLTVT.

This chain uses TRBV20-1 with TRBJ2-5, with unresolved D. From germline, CDR1 is DFQATT and CDR2 SNEGSKA (reference sequence). The V and J ends lost 3 bases and 3 bases respectively, with 5 bases between them. The CDR3 loop spans 11 amino acids. The CDR3 DNA follows: TGCAGTGCTAGTACAGAAGAGACCCAGTACTTC. Translation: CSASTEETQYF.